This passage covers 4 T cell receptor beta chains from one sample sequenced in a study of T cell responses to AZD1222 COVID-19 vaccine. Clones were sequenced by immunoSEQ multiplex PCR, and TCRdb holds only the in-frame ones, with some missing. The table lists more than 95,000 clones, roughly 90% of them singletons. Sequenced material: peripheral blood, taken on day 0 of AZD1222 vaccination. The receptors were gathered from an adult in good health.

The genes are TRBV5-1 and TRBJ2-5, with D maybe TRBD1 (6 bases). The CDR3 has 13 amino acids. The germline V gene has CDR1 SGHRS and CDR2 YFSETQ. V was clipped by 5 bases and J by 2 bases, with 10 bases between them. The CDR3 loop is CASRMGAQETQYF. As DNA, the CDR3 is TGCGCCAGCAGAATGGGGGCGCAAGAGACCCAGTACTTC.

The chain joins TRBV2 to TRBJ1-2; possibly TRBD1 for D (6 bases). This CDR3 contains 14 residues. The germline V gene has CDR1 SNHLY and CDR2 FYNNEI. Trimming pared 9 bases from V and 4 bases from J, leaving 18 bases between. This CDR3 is CARTLGGLGYGYTF. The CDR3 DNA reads TGTGCCAGAACTCTTGGGGGGCTCGGCTATGGCTACACCTTC.

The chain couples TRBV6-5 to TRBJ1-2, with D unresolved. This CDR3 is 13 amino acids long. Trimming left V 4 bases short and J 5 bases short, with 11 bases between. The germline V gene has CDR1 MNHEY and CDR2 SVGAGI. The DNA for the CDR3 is TGTGCCAGCAGTTCGGGCAGGACTTATGGCTACACCTTC. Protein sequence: CASSSGRTYGYTF.

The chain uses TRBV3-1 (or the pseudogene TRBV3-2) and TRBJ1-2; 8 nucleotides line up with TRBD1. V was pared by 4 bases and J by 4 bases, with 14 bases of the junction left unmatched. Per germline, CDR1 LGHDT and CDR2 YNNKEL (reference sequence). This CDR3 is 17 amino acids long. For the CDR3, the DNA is TGTGCCAGCAGCCCAACTCTGAGGACAGGGATTGGCTATGGCTACACCTTC. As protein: CASSPTLRTGIGYGYTF.